This T cell receptor (beta chain) was observed in a study of blood T cell repertoires in COVID-19. Repertoires were generated with immunoSEQ multiplex PCR, while TCRdb's copy carries only in-frame clones and drops some. The sample has around 380,000 clones; roughly 77% are singletons. The length of the CDR3 is 11 residues. V dropped 0 bases and J dropped 7 bases, with 3 bases sitting between them. The germline V gene encodes CDR1 LGHDT and CDR2 YNNKEL (reference sequence). The genes are TRBV3-1 (or the pseudogene TRBV3-2) and TRBJ1-2, with no clear D. The specimen was peripheral blood. The receptor was derived from a human donor with acute or convalescent COVID-19. The donor label of this sample is uncertain. CDR3 amino acids: CASSQDRGYTF. CDR3 nucleotide sequence: TGTGCCAGCAGCCAAGATCGTGGCTACACCTTC.